The 18 T cell receptor beta chains below were found in one sample sequenced in a study of shared clonotypes between healthy human individuals (dated by TCRdb to the early 2020s). The library was made by the immunoSEQ multiplex PCR assay. As stored in TCRdb, this immuneACCESS dataset retains in-frame rearrangements with V and J assigned. A fraction of the clones does not appear; measured against another copy, unresolved V genes explain less than half of the discrepancy, and the remainder lacks a known reason. The sample table shows roughly 1,600,000 clones, and 98% are seen once. About 0.35% of the sample is in the top ten clones. Material: naive CD4+ T cells sorted from blood. The cell subset or site label for this specimen denotes: CD45RA+ positively selected. These receptors all come from a young man in good health.

The chain uses TRBV21-1 and TRBJ1-3. TRBV21-1 is flagged as a pseudogene. This CDR3 region has 17 residues. The CDR3 loop reads CASSKEASRNSGNTIYF. CDR3 nucleotides: TGTGCCAGCAGCAAAGAGGCGTCACGTAACTCTGGAAACACCATATATTTT.

V is TRBV5-4 and J is TRBJ2-5; D gene uncertain. The CDR3 is made up of 13 amino acids. Germline CDR1 reads SGHNT; CDR2 reads YYREEE (reference sequence). The V gene lost 5 bases and the J gene lost 5 bases, with 13 bases spanning the gap. DNA for the CDR3: TGTGCCAGCAGTGACGTCCTTCGGGAGACCCAGTACTTC. Protein: CASSDVLRETQYF. The whole variable domain, filled in from reference TRBV5-4 and TRBJ2-5, reads ETGVTQSPTHLIKTRGQQVTLRCSSQSGHNTVSWYQQALGQGPQFIFQYYREEENGRGNFPPRFSGLQFPNYSSELNVNALELDDSALYLCASSDVLRETQYFGPGTRLLVL.

This clone was found once. The chain carries TRBV6-5 and TRBJ2-5; perhaps TRBD1 as D (5 bases). The V and J ends lost 5 bases and 1 base respectively, with 8 bases between them. CDR1 and CDR2 from the germline V gene are MNHEY and SVGAGI. This CDR3 spans 13 amino acids. Here the CDR3 reads CASSRQLQETQYF. CDR3 DNA sequence: TGTGCCAGCAGTCGACAGCTCCAAGAGACCCAGTACTTC.

The CDR3 region is CASSFWGTGSQYF. The CDR3 DNA reads TGTGCCAGCAGCTTCTGGGGGACAGGGTCCCAGTACTTC. This chain joins TRBV5-6 and TRBJ2-7; TRBD1 matches 9 bases. V shed 2 bases, J shed 10 bases, and the junction held 7 bases outside the gene matches. Germline V lookup: CDR1 SGHDT, CDR2 YYEEEE. This CDR3 has 13 amino acids.

V usage is TRBV19 and J usage is TRBJ2-3, with 7 bases matching TRBD1. This CDR3 region has 14 residues. V gave up 5 bases and J gave up 7 bases; unmatched junction bases: 9. Germline CDR1 and CDR2: LNHDA and SQIVND (reference sequence). DNA for the CDR3: TGTGCCAGTAGTCCCGACAGGGCGGGCTATACGCAGTATTTT. Protein product: CASSPDRAGYTQYF. The full variable domain, with the rest looked up from reference TRBV19 and TRBJ2-3, is DGGITQSPKYLFRKEGQNVTLSCEQNLNHDAMYWYRQDPGQGLRLIYYSQIVNDFQKGDIAEGYSVSREKKESFPLTVTSAQKNPTAFYLCASSPDRAGYTQYFGPGTRLTVL.

The rearrangement uses TRBV9 and TRBJ2-7; TRBD1 matches 7 bases. Germline V gives CDR1 SGDLS, CDR2 YYNGEE. The CDR3 consists of 16 residues. Trimming at V came to 3 bases and at J to 5 bases, leaving 14 bases not matched to a gene. CDR3 region: CASSAISGTVGHEQYF. CDR3 DNA: TGTGCCAGCAGCGCCATTTCCGGGACAGTGGGACACGAGCAGTACTTC. Complete variable domain (other parts from reference TRBV9 and TRBJ2-7): DSGVTQTPKHLITATGQRVTLRCSPRSGDLSVYWYQQSLDQGLQFLIQYYNGEERAKGNILERFSAQQFPDLHSELNLSSLELGDSALYFCASSAISGTVGHEQYFGPGTRLTVT.

The chain is built from TRBV9 and TRBJ2-2; D gene unclear. Germline V gives CDR1 SGDLS, CDR2 YYNGEE. This CDR3 region has 12 residues. V shed 7 bases and J shed 4 bases, with 8 bases lying between them. The CDR3 DNA follows: TGTGCCAGCGGAAAAAGCACCGGGGAGCTGTTTTTT. This translates into CASGKSTGELFF.

V is TRBV5-1 and J is TRBJ2-5, with D uncertain. The ends were cut back, 4 bases at V and 1 base at J, with 5 bases in the middle. CDR1 SGHRS and CDR2 YFSETQ come from the germline V gene. The length of the CDR3 is 12 residues. CDR3 bases: TGCGCCAGCAGCCGTACCCAAGAGACCCAGTACTTC. It translates to CASSRTQETQYF.

The V and J genes are TRBV30 and TRBJ2-1; D is unclear. Germline CDR1 GTSNPN, CDR2 SVGIG (reference sequence). The CDR3 spans 12 residues. Trimming took 1 base from V and 7 from J, leaving 8 bases between them. CDR3 sequence (DNA): TGTGCCTGGAGTGACGTGGGGAATGAGCAGTTCTTC. This encodes CAWSDVGNEQFF.

This clone has only one observation. The CDR3 DNA reads TGTGCCAGCAGCCAAGAACTAGCGGGAGGGCCCAAGTTCTTC. Translated, it gives CASSQELAGGPKFF. The rearrangement links TRBV14 to TRBJ2-1; 13 bases are shared with TRBD2. CDR3 length equals 14 residues. Germline values: CDR1 SGHDN, CDR2 FVKESK. Germline trimming cut 0 bases from V and 14 bases from J; bases unmatched to any gene: 4.

A single count supports this clone. This chain joins TRBV7-2 and TRBJ2-7; 10 nucleotides match TRBD1. The CDR3 runs to 14 residues. Germline V gene lookup returns CDR1 SGHTA and CDR2 FQGNSA. V was clipped by 0 bases and J by 5 bases; unmatched bases: 1. CDR3 nucleotide sequence: TGTGCCAGCAGCTTAGCGGGGACAGGGGACGAGCAGTACTTC. Protein sequence: CASSLAGTGDEQYF.

This chain joins TRBV5-4 and TRBJ2-7, with TRBD2 identical over 11 bases. The CDR3 totals 15 residues. Germline lookup yields CDR1 SGHNT and CDR2 YYREEE (reference sequence). The junction had 3 bases not matched to a gene; V was cut back by 2 bases and J by 2 bases. The CDR3 region has the DNA TGTGCCAGCAGCTTTGGTAGCGGGAGGGCCTACGAGCAGTACTTC. Translation gives CASSFGSGRAYEQYF.

Regarding this clone: The same CDR3 also results from other DNA sequences found in this sample. The rearrangement uses TRBV5-1 and TRBJ1-2; D may be TRBD1 (6 bases). This CDR3 has 13 amino acids. The V gene's germline CDR1 is SGHRS and CDR2 YFSETQ. Trimming removed 2 bases at V and 7 bases at J, with 12 bases between. The DNA for the CDR3 is TGCGCCAGCAGCTTAACAGGGACGGGTGGCTACACCTTC. Protein product: CASSLTGTGGYTF.

On this clone itself: One junction end does not reproduce the germline sequence, and a read error may be involved. The chain carries TRBV25-1 and TRBJ1-2; 8 bases match TRBD1. This CDR3 is 13 amino acids long. The germline V gene encodes CDR1 MGHDK and CDR2 SYGVNS. Written as DNA, the CDR3 is TGTGCCAGCAGTTGGACAGGGAACTCTGGCTACACCTTC. Amino acids: CASSWTGNSGYTF.

The J gene is TRBJ1-5, the V gene TRBV28, with unresolved D. Trimming took 8 bases from V and 7 from J, leaving 12 bases between them. Germline CDR1 reads MDHEN; CDR2 reads SYDVKM. The CDR3 runs 12 residues. Here the CDR3 reads CASGPAGQPQHF. The CDR3 DNA is TGTGCCAGCGGTCCTGCGGGACAGCCCCAGCATTTT. The full variable domain, with the rest looked up from reference TRBV28 and TRBJ1-5, is DVKVTQSSRYLVKRTGEKVFLECVQDMDHENMFWYRQDPGLGLRLIYFSYDVKMKEKGDIPEGYSVSREKKERFSLILESASTNQTSMYLCASGPAGQPQHFGDGTRLSIL.

This clone is a singleton in its sample. The chain has TRBV7-8 and TRBJ2-7, with 7 bases matching TRBD2. This CDR3 has 19 amino acids. V dropped 1 base and J dropped 0; count of bases not matched to a gene: 15. Germline V gene lookup returns CDR1 SGHVS and CDR2 FQNEAQ. CDR3 residues: CASSLESRAVAGSSYEQYF. CDR3 coding DNA: TGTGCCAGCAGCTTAGAGTCGAGGGCAGTAGCGGGTAGCTCCTACGAGCAGTACTTC.

V and J are TRBV20-1 and TRBJ1-2, with D possibly matching TRBD1 (5 bases). The CDR3 sequence is 11 residues long. Germline CDR1 DFQATT, CDR2 SNEGSKA (reference sequence). Trimming took off 8 bases at V and 6 bases at J, with 13 bases between the two ends. CDR3 coding DNA: TGCAGTCCCTCCCCGGGGGATGGCTACACCTTC. Its protein product is CSPSPGDGYTF.

This clone was counted once. CDR3 loop: CASTFGGTGAYEQYF. In nucleotides, the CDR3 is TGTGCCAGCACCTTCGGCGGGACAGGGGCCTACGAGCAGTACTTC. The chain couples TRBV28 to TRBJ2-7, with TRBD1 identical over 10 bases. V shed 7 bases and J 2 bases; nucleotides not matched to a gene: 8. This CDR3 has 15 residues. The V gene's germline CDR1 is MDHEN and CDR2 SYDVKM.